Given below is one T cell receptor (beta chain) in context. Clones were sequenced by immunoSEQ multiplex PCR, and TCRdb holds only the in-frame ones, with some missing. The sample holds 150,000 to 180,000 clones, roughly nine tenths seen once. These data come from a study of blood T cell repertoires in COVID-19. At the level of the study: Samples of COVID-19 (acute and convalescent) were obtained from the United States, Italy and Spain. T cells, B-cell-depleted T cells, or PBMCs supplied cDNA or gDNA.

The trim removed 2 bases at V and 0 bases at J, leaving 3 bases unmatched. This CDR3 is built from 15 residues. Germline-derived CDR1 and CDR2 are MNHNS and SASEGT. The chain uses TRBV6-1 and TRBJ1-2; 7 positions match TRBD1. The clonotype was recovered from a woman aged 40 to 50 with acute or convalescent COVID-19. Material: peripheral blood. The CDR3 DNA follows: TGTGCCAGCAGTGAACGGGACAGCGCTAACTATGGCTACACCTTC. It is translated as CASSERDSANYGYTF.